The entry below describes one TCR beta chain. The count of this clone is one. Its binding antigen is unknown. Base qualities are not at hand, and no much larger clone is one base apart. The junction shows trimming of 2 bases on V and 0 bases on J, plus 8 bases between the germline ends. From its cysteine to its phenylalanine, the CDR3 spans 15 amino acids. The kept DNA is CDR3 alone, 45 bases in frame from the first base. CDR1 and CDR2 were assigned from the germline V gene as SGHTA and FQGNSA. In the paper's terms, the treatment or condition label means: around 19 received Ad26.COV2.S at low or high dose, single or two shots; several received placebo; per-sample allocation not given. Repertoires of vaccine and placebo recipients were sequenced from samples collected on day 63 after the first injection. In Cohort 1b, around 25 adults aged 18-55 years were enrolled at a single site in Boston, USA, between 29 July and 7 August 2020. Ad26.COV2.S was a replication-incompetent adenovirus type 26 vector expressing a prefusion-stabilized SARS-CoV-2 spike protein from the original Wuhan strain.

This specimen comes from a study of Ad26.COV2.S vaccination and SARS-CoV-2 variants listed by TCRdb under 2021. Study-wide context: Vaccine-arm donors came from COV1001, a multicentre, randomized, double-blind, placebo-controlled phase I-IIa trial of Ad26.COV2.S in healthy adults. A total of 32 samples were included in the TCR-sequenced set, comprising approximately 20 Ad26.COV2.S vaccine recipients, 5 placebo recipients and 8 SARS-CoV-2 convalescent individuals. Investigators did not know the trial group allocation while performing experiments and assessing outcomes. Sequencing of the TCRbeta repertoire served to evaluate the specificity and breadth of SARS-CoV-2-reactive T cell receptors following Ad26.COV2.S vaccination. Participants in the trial were split at random into five groups of five each, receiving low-dose or high-dose Ad26.COV2.S once or twice, or else placebo on both occasions. Ad26.COV2.S was administered intramuscularly at a dose of 5x10^10 or 1x10^11 viral particles, either as one shot or as two shots given 56 days apart. Broad study findings and their caveats: The authors noted that total T cell responses may have been underestimated by the TCR breadth and depth analyses. Substantial breadth of spike-specific CD8+ and CD4+ T cell responses was reported after vaccination. The study was not powered to compare responses between vaccine doses or regimens. Higher spike-specific TCR breadth was observed in Ad26.COV2.S recipients than in placebo recipients (P = 0.0014). Vaccine and placebo recipients had similar non-spike TCR breadth, a finding consistent with the vaccine containing only spike.

TCRbeta CDR3 regions were sequenced with the immunoSEQ Assay. After extraction, genomic DNA underwent amplification by bias-controlled multiplex PCR, followed by high-throughput sequencing. Processing in the source paper ran as follows. To quantify the absolute abundance of each unique TCRbeta CDR3 region, sequences were collapsed and filtered. T cell fraction was estimated by normalizing TCRbeta template counts to usable DNA, with usable DNA measured through amplification of reference genes found in all nucleated cells. Repertoire TCRs were annotated as SARS-CoV-2-specific when V gene, CDR3 amino acid sequence and J gene were exactly matched to a known reactive TCR set. The reference SARS-CoV-2 TCR set was obtained from MIRA and was filtered for enrichment in COVID-19-positive ImmuneCODE repertoires, whereby public or cross-reactive TCRs were removed. Using the MIRA antigens, annotated TCRs were further analysed by specific ORF or by position within an ORF. Breadth was defined as the number of annotated unique rearrangements divided by the total number of unique productive rearrangements, and depth was defined as the summed frequency of the annotated unique rearrangements. Two-sided Wilcoxon rank-sum tests were used to compare TCR breadth between groups. The immuneACCESS repertoire file appears here via TCRdb, limited to in-frame rearrangements. These files lack a portion of the clones; in checked studies, under half of the deficit traces to unresolved V genes, and the cause of the others is not known. V and J calls and clone size follow that table, whereas D and trimming were derived from the DNA. This sample is represented by some 370,000 clones; about 80% of them were singletons. The ten most abundant clones make up nearly 7.5% of the sample.

Sample: peripheral blood, taken in a trial of Ad26.COV2.S vaccine versus placebo. This chain joins TRBV7-2 to TRBJ1-3, with no confidently assigned D gene. This sequence was found in a person between 18 and 65 years old who received the Ad26.COV2.S COVID-19 vaccine or a placebo. CDR3 loop: CASSLRESSGNTIYF. The DNA sequence follows: TGTGCCAGCAGCTTACGGGAAAGCTCTGGAAACACCATATATTTT.